This T cell receptor (beta chain) was sequenced for a study of molecular identifiers for immune sequencing clone quantification. Study-level points and caveats: Clones carrying above 20 RNA copies accounted for over 98% of effector molecules, under 1% in naive cells.

From the PCR reads, TCRdb called clonotypes with MiXCR, one entry per CDR3 protein. The sample contains more than 550,000 distinct CDR3 sequences, 25% of which appear only once. The V segment lost 4 bases and the J segment 3 bases; nucleotides outside the gene matches: 9. Germline CDR1 GTSNPN, CDR2 SVGIG (reference sequence). This CDR3 contains 15 residues. This clonotype was found many times. Its specificity is not known. The sequenced material came from naive CD8+ T cells from blood, with Jurkat cell RNA spiked in. This sample's subset: FACS-sorted CD8+CD4-CCR7+CD45RA+ naive T cells. This receptor was obtained from a human donor in good health. Some libraries in this study had Jurkat cell RNA spiked in. The rearrangement joins TRBV30 to TRBJ2-1, with 7 bases lining up with TRBD2. The CDR3 DNA reads TGTGCCTGGACCCGAGGACGGACTAGCTACAATGAGCAGTTCTTC. Its protein is CAWTRGRTSYNEQFF.